The 24 T cell receptor beta chains given below trace back to one sample, sequenced in a study of blood T cells in healthy people across ages. A second PCR, run for about 6 to 11 cycles, used a sample-barcoded 5' primer plus a J-beta primer mix. MiXCR was run by TCRdb on the 5' RACE reads, yielding one entry per CDR3 protein. The sample includes 550,000 to 750,000 distinct CDR3 sequences, roughly 20% seen only once; the top ten take under 4%. Sequencing input: blood. The receptors come from a man between 65 and 79 years old in good health.

There are a few counts of this clonotype. The chain recombines TRBV25-1 with TRBJ2-2; weak D call: TRBD1 (6 bases). CDR1 is MGHDK and CDR2 is SYGVNS in the germline V gene. There are 15 residues in the CDR3. The germline V and J ends were trimmed by 1 base and 4 bases, with 10 bases remaining between them. CDR3 bases: TGTGCCAGCAGTGAATCTAACAGGGCCACCGGGGAGCTGTTTTTT. Protein: CASSESNRATGELFF.

The rearrangement joins TRBV6-5 to TRBJ2-5; 7 nucleotides line up with TRBD2. V shed 6 bases and J 1 base; nucleotides not matched to a gene: 8. The CDR3 is 15 residues long. CDR1 and CDR2 from the germline V gene are MNHEY and SVGAGI. The CDR3 DNA follows: TGTGCCAGCAGCCCTCATCCTAGCGGCCAAGAGACCCAGTACTTC. It translates to CASSPHPSGQETQYF.

Only a few counts were recorded for this clonotype. The chain carries TRBV20-1 and TRBJ1-5, with a possible D match to TRBD1 (6 bases). Trimming pared 2 bases from V and 0 bases from J, leaving 14 bases between. The CDR3 is made up of 16 amino acids. Germline assignment: CDR1 DFQATT and CDR2 SNEGSKA (reference sequence). As DNA, the CDR3 is TGCAGTGCTAGATCCGGGGGCGGGAATAGCAATCAGCCCCAGCATTTT. It yields the protein CSARSGGGNSNQPQHF.

V gene TRBV29-1 combines with J gene TRBJ2-1, with 7 bases matching TRBD1. V was pared by 4 bases and J by 9 bases, with 12 bases of the junction left unmatched. This CDR3 is 14 amino acids long. Looked up from germline, CDR1 is SQVTM and CDR2 is ANQGSEA. CDR3 in amino acids: CSVGGRGQLGEQFF. The CDR3 DNA sequence: TGCAGCGTTGGGGGAAGGGGGCAGCTGGGTGAGCAGTTCTTC.

J is TRBJ2-1 and V is TRBV7-2; 10 bases align to TRBD1. The CDR3 consists of 15 residues. The germline V gene has CDR1 SGHTA and CDR2 FQGNSA. Trimming removed 1 base from V and 5 bases from J; junction bases left unmatched: 2. The CDR3 nucleotides are TGTGCCAGCAGCTTAGTGGGGACAGGGGACAATGAGCAGTTCTTC. Translating gives CASSLVGTGDNEQFF. The variable domain in full, completed from reference TRBV7-2 and TRBJ2-1, reads GAGVSQSPSNKVTEKGKDVELRCDPISGHTALYWYRQSLGQGLEFLIYFQGNSAPDKSGLPSDRFSAERTGGSVSTLTIQRTQQEDSAVYLCASSLVGTGDNEQFFGPGTRLTVL.

The chain has TRBV6-6 and TRBJ1-5; D is unresolved. The V end was cut by 4 bases, the J end by 0 bases, with 10 bases between. Germline loops: CDR1 MNHNY, CDR2 SVGAGI (reference sequence). This CDR3 spans 15 amino acids. In nucleotides, the CDR3 is TGTGCCAGCAGTTTCGCAGAAGATAGCAATCAGCCCCAGCATTTT. Amino acids: CASSFAEDSNQPQHF.

The V call is TRBV4-1, the J call TRBJ1-2, with D unclear. The CDR3 is 14 amino acids. CDR1 and CDR2 (germline): MGHRA, YSYEKL. V lost 0 bases to trimming and J lost 3 bases, with 8 bases between them. CDR3 residues: CASSQDRTDYGYTF. CDR3 DNA: TGCGCCAGCAGCCAAGATCGTACGGACTATGGCTACACCTTC.

V usage is TRBV29-1 and J usage is TRBJ2-5; 9 bases agree with TRBD2. CDR1 is SQVTM and CDR2 is ANQGSEA in the germline V gene. CDR3 length equals 12 residues. The CDR3 nucleotides read TGCGGCGGCGGGAGGGCCCAGGAGACCCAGTACTTC. Translation gives CGGGRAQETQYF. The variable domain in full, completed from reference TRBV29-1 and TRBJ2-5, reads SAVISQKPSRDICQRGTSLTIQCQVDSQVTMMFWYRQQPGQSLTLIATANQGSEATYESGFVIDKFPISRPNLTFSTLTVSNMSPEDSSIYLCGGGRAQETQYFGPGTRLLVL.

This clonotype was counted many times. This sequence joins TRBV11-2 and TRBJ2-7; D perhaps matches TRBD1 (5 bases). This CDR3 comprises 14 residues. V lost 5 bases and J 4 bases, leaving 15 bases between the germline ends. Germline V gene lookup returns CDR1 SGHAT and CDR2 FQNNGV. The CDR3 sequence: CASSPQGRRYEQYF. The CDR3 nucleotides read TGTGCCAGCAGCCCCCAGGGAAGGCGGTACGAGCAGTACTTC.

J is TRBJ2-2 and V is TRBV19, with TRBD2 as a possible D gene (5 bases). Deletions cut 1 base from V and 0 bases from J, with 12 bases between. Per the germline V gene, CDR1 is LNHDA and CDR2 is SQIVND (reference sequence). The CDR3 length is 17 residues. As DNA, the CDR3 is TGTGCCAGTAGTATAGTCGGTAGCGCAGCGAACACCGGGGAGCTGTTTTTT. This gives the protein CASSIVGSAANTGELFF.

This clonotype was picked up a small number of times. The CDR3 is CSVERGTRQETQYF. As DNA, the CDR3 is TGCAGCGTTGAGCGGGGGACAAGACAAGAGACCCAGTACTTC. The rearrangement joins TRBV29-1 to TRBJ2-5; perhaps TRBD2 as D (7 bases). The germline V and J ends were trimmed by 3 bases and 2 bases, with 13 bases remaining between them. The CDR3 has 14 residues. The germline CDR1 and CDR2 sequences are SQVTM and ANQGSEA.

This clonotype appeared a single time. The chain has TRBV2 and TRBJ2-2; 7 nucleotides align to TRBD1. The germline V gene has CDR1 SNHLY and CDR2 FYNNEI. The CDR3 contains 15 residues. With 7 bases clipped from V and 0 bases from J, the junction kept 5 bases outside the gene matches. Here the CDR3 reads CASIYDRANTGELFF. In DNA, the CDR3 is TGTGCCAGCATTTATGACAGGGCGAACACCGGGGAGCTGTTTTTT.

As regards this clonotype: A much larger clone differs from this one at a single base, so this may be a read error. This rearrangement joins TRBV25-1 to TRBJ2-7; D ambiguous. Looked up from germline, CDR1 is MGHDK and CDR2 is SYGVNS. The CDR3 covers 11 residues. The CDR3 reads CASSEGYEHYF. The CDR3 DNA follows: TGTGCCAGCAGTGAAGGCTACGAGCATTACTTC.

In its sample, this clonotype was seen many times. The V and J genes are TRBV12-3 or TRBV12-4 and TRBJ1-2; 7 bases align to TRBD1. The CDR3 is 13 amino acids. Trimming removed 4 bases from V and 8 bases from J; junction bases left unmatched: 7. CDR3 bases: TGTGCCAGCAGTTGGCCAGGGGGAAGAGGCTACACCTTC. It specifies CASSWPGGRGYTF.

This clonotype was seen a few times. This sequence joins TRBV6-2 or TRBV6-3 and TRBJ1-1; no definite D call. With 4 bases removed from V and 0 bases from J, the gap between germline ends came to 12 bases. In germline, CDR1 is MNHEY, CDR2 SVGEGT. There are 15 residues in the CDR3. CDR3 DNA: TGTGCCAGCAGTTGGTCGACTGGGATGAACACTGAAGCTTTCTTT. Protein product: CASSWSTGMNTEAFF.

In the case of this clonotype: A much larger clone lies one base from this, so it may be a read error. Since no conserved phenylalanine or tryptophan closes the CDR3, a read error is the likely cause. The rearrangement joins TRBV20-1 to TRBJ2-4; 11 bases are a match to TRBD2. Germline-derived CDR1 and CDR2 are DFQATT and SNEGSKA (reference sequence). The CDR3 runs to 15 residues. The trim removed 2 bases at V and 3 bases at J, leaving 3 bases unmatched. CDR3 in amino acids: CSARKTSGNKNIQYV. CDR3 nucleotides: TGCAGTGCTAGAAAGACTAGCGGGAACAAAAACATTCAGTACGTC.

CDR3 amino acids: CASSLVDSSLAKNIQYF. As DNA, the CDR3 is TGTGCCAGCAGCTTAGTGGACAGCTCCCTGGCCAAAAACATTCAGTACTTC. The chain couples TRBV7-4 to TRBJ2-4; a weak D match, TRBD1 (6 bases). This CDR3 region has 17 residues. In germline, CDR1 is SGHVT, CDR2 SQSDAQ. V was trimmed by 1 base and J by 1 base, leaving 14 bases between them.

This clonotype was seen at least ten times. The chain combines TRBV7-2 with TRBJ1-4; 7 bases agree with TRBD1. The CDR3 is made up of 16 amino acids. The germline V gene encodes CDR1 SGHTA and CDR2 FQGNSA. V shed 5 bases and J 1 base; nucleotides not matched to a gene: 7. In DNA, the CDR3 is TGTGCCAGCAGCGAATTCCCAGGGGGAACTAATGAAAAACTGTTTTTT. Translation gives CASSEFPGGTNEKLFF. Full variable domain (rest looked up from reference TRBV7-2 and TRBJ1-4): GAGVSQSPSNKVTEKGKDVELRCDPISGHTALYWYRQSLGQGLEFLIYFQGNSAPDKSGLPSDRFSAERTGGSVSTLTIQRTQQEDSAVYLCASSEFPGGTNEKLFFGSGTQLSVL.

This clonotype was seen a few times. The chain uses TRBV18 and TRBJ1-2; D is perhaps TRBD1 (5 bases). The V end lost 5 bases, the J end lost 8 bases, and 12 bases lay between the germline ends. This CDR3 comprises 12 residues. CDR1 is KGHSH and CDR2 is LQKENI in the germline V gene. Here the CDR3 reads CASSANRQGYTF. The CDR3 coding sequence is TGTGCCAGCTCAGCCAACAGGCAGGGCTACACCTTC.

The genes are TRBV5-1 and TRBJ2-5; TRBD1 might be the D (5 bases). CDR1 is SGHRS and CDR2 is YFSETQ in the germline V gene. The CDR3 is 17 residues long. V lost 2 bases to trimming and J lost 1 base, with 18 bases between them. The CDR3 is CASSFRYGKGLQETQYF. The CDR3 DNA follows: TGCGCCAGCAGCTTTCGTTATGGGAAGGGGCTCCAAGAGACCCAGTACTTC.

The chain joins TRBV15 to TRBJ2-3, with 9 bases identical to TRBD1. Germline V CDR1 and CDR2: LNHNV, YYDKDF (reference sequence). The CDR3 covers 15 residues. J gave up 4 bases and V 4 bases, and 6 bases lay outside the gene matches. The CDR3 coding sequence is TGTGCCACCAGCATAGACAGGGGGTCATCAGATACGCAGTATTTT. It encodes CATSIDRGSSDTQYF. Combining the CDR3 with reference TRBV15 and TRBJ2-3 gives the whole variable domain DAMVIQNPRYQVTQFGKPVTLSCSQTLNHNVMYWYQQKSSQAPKLLFHYYDKDFNNEADTPDNFQSRRPNTSFCFLDIRSPGLGDTAMYLCATSIDRGSSDTQYFGPGTRLTVL.

This clonotype has a handful of counts. This chain uses TRBV19 with TRBJ1-5, with 8 bases fitting TRBD1. Germline loops: CDR1 LNHDA, CDR2 SQIVND (reference sequence). The CDR3 has 17 amino acids. With V trimmed by 7 bases and J by 6 bases, 17 bases remained unmatched. DNA for the CDR3: TGTGCCAGTACTACCCGGGCGGACAGGGAGGTGGGTCAGCCCCAGCATTTT. It specifies CASTTRADREVGQPQHF.

The genes are TRBV28 and TRBJ2-5; TRBD2 agrees at 7 bases. Germline loops: CDR1 MDHEN, CDR2 SYDVKM. This CDR3 spans 12 amino acids. V gave up 3 bases and J gave up 11 bases; unmatched junction bases: 6. CDR3 in DNA: TGTGCCAGCAGTTTCTCGGGAGGAGAGCAGTACTTC. Translating gives CASSFSGGEQYF.

The sample holds a few counts of this clonotype. The gene calls are TRBV7-2 and TRBJ2-5; tentatively, D is TRBD2 (5 bases). Germline CDR1 SGHTA, CDR2 FQGNSA. V was clipped by 5 bases and J by 2 bases, with 12 bases between them. This CDR3 comprises 14 residues. The CDR3 protein is CASSETTLQETQYF. In nucleotides, the CDR3 is TGTGCCAGCAGCGAGACTACCCTACAAGAGACCCAGTACTTC. Full variable domain (rest looked up from reference TRBV7-2 and TRBJ2-5): GAGVSQSPSNKVTEKGKDVELRCDPISGHTALYWYRQSLGQGLEFLIYFQGNSAPDKSGLPSDRFSAERTGGSVSTLTIQRTQQEDSAVYLCASSETTLQETQYFGPGTRLLVL.